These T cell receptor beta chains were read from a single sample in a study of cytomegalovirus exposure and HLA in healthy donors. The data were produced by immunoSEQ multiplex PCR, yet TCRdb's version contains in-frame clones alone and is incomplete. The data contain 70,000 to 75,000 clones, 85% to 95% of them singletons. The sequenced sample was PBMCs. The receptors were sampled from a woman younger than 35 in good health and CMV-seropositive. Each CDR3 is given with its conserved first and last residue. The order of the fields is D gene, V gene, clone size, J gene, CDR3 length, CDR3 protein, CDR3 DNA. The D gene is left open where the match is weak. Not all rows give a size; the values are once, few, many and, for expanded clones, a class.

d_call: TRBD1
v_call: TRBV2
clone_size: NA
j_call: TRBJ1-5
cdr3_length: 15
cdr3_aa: CASSVRTGNNQPQHF
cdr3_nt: TGTGCCAGCAGTGTCCGGACAGGAAACAATCAGCCCCAGCATTTT

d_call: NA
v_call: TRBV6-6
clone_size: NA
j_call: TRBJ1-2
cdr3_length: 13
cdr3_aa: CASRDDRHYGYTF
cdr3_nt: TGTGCCAGCAGGGACGACAGGCACTATGGCTACACCTTC

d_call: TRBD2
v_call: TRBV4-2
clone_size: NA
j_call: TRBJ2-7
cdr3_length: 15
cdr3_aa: CASSQIAGETYEQYF
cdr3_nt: TGTGCCAGCAGCCAAATAGCGGGGGAAACCTACGAGCAGTACTTC

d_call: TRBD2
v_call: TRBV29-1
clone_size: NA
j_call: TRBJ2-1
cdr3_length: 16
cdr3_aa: CSVDGGAGDNYNEQFF
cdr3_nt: TGCAGCGTTGATGGCGGAGCGGGGGATAACTACAATGAGCAGTTCTTC

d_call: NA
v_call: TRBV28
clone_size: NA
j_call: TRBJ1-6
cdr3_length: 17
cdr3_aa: CASSGGRPSSYNSPLHF
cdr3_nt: TGTGCCAGCAGTGGAGGAAGGCCTAGCTCCTATAATTCACCCCTCCACTTT

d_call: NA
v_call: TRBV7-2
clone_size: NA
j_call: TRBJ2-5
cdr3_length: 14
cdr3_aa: CASSTRGGWETQYF
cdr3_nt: TGTGCCAGCAGCACACGAGGGGGTTGGGAGACCCAGTACTTC

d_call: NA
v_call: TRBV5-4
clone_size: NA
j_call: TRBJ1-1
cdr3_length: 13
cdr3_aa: CASSSRGWTEAFF
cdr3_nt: TGTGCCAGCAGCTCCAGGGGCTGGACTGAAGCTTTCTTT

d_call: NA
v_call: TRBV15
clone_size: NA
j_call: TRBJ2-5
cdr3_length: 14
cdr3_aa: CATSRETPQETQYF
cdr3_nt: TGTGCCACCAGCAGAGAAACTCCGCAAGAGACCCAGTACTTC

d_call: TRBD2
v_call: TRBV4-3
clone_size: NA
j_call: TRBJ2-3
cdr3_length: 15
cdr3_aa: CASSLSGRDTDTQYF
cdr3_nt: TGCGCCAGCAGCCTTAGCGGGAGGGACACAGATACGCAGTATTTT

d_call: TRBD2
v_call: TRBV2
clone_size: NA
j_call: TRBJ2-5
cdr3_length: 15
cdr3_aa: CASSGAGGRGETQYF
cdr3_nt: TGTGCCAGCAGTGGAGCGGGGGGGAGAGGGGAGACCCAGTACTTC

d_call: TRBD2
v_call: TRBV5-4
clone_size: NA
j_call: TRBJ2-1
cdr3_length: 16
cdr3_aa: CASSPSRRELLDEQFF
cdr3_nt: TGTGCCAGCAGCCCTTCGCGGCGGGAGCTTTTGGATGAGCAGTTCTTC

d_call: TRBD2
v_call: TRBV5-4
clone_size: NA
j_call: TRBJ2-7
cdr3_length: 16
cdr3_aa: CASSLGASGGPYEQYF
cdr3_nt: TGTGCCAGCAGCTTGGGGGCTAGCGGGGGGCCCTACGAGCAGTACTTC

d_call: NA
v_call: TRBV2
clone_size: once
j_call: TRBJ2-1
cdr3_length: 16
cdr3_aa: CASSERQGGFYNEQFF
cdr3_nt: TGTGCCAGCAGTGAAAGGCAGGGGGGTTTCTACAATGAGCAGTTCTTC

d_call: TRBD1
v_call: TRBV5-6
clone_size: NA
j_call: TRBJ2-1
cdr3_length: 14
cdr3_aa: CASIQGAAYNEQFF
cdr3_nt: TGTGCCAGCATACAGGGGGCTGCGTACAATGAGCAGTTCTTC

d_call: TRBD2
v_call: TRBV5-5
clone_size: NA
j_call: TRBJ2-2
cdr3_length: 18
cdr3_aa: CASSLGLAGALRTGELFF
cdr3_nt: TGTGCCAGCAGCTTGGGGCTAGCGGGAGCCCTGCGCACCGGGGAGCTGTTTTTT

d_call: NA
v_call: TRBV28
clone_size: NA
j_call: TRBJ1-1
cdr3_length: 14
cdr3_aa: CASSLSPLSTEAFF
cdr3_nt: TGTGCCAGCAGTTTATCACCCCTGAGCACTGAAGCTTTCTTT

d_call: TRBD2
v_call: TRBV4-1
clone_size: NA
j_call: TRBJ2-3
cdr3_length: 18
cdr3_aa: CASSQGFGTSGITDTQYF
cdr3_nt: TGCGCCAGCAGCCAAGGGTTCGGGACTAGCGGAATCACAGATACGCAGTATTTT

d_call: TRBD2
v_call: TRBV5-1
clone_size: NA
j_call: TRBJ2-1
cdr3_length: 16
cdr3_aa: CASRRTSGGVYNEQFF
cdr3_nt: TGCGCCAGCAGAAGGACTAGCGGGGGAGTCTACAATGAGCAGTTCTTC

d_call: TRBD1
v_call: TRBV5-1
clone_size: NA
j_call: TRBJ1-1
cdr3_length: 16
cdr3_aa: CASSFSTGPSDTEAFF
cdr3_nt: TGCGCCAGCAGCTTCTCGACAGGGCCCAGCGACACTGAAGCTTTCTTT

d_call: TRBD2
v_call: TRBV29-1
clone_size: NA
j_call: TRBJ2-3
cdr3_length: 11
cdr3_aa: CGGTSGDTQYF
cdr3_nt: TGCGGGGGGACTAGCGGGGATACGCAGTATTTT

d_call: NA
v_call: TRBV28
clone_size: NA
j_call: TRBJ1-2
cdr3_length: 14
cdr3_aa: CASSTHRASRSYTF
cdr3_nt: TGTGCCAGCAGTACCCACAGGGCATCAAGGTCCTACACCTTC

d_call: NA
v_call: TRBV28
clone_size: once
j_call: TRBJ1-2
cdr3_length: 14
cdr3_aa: CATSWGSINYGYTF
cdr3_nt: TGTGCCACCTCTTGGGGCAGCATCAACTATGGCTACACCTTC

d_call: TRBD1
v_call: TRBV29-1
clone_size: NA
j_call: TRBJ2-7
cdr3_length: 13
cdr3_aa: CSAAGTGDYEQYF
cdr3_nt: TGCAGCGCAGCCGGGACAGGGGACTACGAGCAGTACTTC

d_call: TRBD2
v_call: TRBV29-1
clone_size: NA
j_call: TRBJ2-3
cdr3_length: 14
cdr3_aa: CSVASGGATDTQYF
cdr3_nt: TGCAGCGTTGCTAGCGGGGGGGCAACAGATACGCAGTATTTT

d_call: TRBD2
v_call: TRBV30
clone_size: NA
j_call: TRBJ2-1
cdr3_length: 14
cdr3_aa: CAWYLAGSYNEQFF
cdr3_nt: TGTGCCTGGTATCTAGCGGGATCGTACAATGAGCAGTTCTTC

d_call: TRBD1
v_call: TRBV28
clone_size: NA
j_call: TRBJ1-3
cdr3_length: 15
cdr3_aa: CASRGTGGSGNTIYF
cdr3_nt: TGTGCCAGCAGGGGCACAGGGGGCTCTGGAAACACCATATATTTT

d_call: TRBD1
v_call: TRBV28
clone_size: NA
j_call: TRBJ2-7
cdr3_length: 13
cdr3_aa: CASNNQGVYEQYF
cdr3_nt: TGTGCCAGCAACAACCAGGGGGTCTACGAGCAGTACTTC

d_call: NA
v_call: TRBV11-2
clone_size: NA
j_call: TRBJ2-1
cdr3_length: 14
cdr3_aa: CASSLLGGGNEQFF
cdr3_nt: TGTGCCAGCAGCTTATTGGGGGGAGGCAATGAGCAGTTCTTC

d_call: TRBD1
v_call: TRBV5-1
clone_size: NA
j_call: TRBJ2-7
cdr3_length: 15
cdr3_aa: CASSDQPGQGYEQYF
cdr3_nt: TGCGCCAGCAGCGATCAGCCGGGACAGGGGTACGAGCAGTACTTC

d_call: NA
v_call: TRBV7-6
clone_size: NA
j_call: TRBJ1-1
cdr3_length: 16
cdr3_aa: CASSSGWGGGNTEAFF
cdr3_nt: TGTGCCAGCAGCTCTGGGTGGGGCGGGGGTAACACTGAAGCTTTCTTT

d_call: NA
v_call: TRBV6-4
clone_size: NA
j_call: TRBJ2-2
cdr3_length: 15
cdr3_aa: CASSVSGDGTGELFF
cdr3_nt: TGTGCCAGCAGTGTGTCGGGGGATGGCACCGGGGAGCTGTTTTTT

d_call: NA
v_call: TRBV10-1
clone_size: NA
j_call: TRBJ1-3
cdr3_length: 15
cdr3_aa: CASSTTGVSGNTIYF
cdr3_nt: TGCGCCAGCAGTACAACAGGTGTATCGGGCAACACCATATATTTT

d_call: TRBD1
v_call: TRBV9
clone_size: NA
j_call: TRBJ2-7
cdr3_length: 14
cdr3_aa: CASSPRQGANEQYF
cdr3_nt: TGTGCCAGCAGCCCAAGACAGGGGGCGAACGAGCAGTACTTC

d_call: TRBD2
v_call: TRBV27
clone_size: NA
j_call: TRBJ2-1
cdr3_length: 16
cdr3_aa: CASSPLSGSGLNEQFF
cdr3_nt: TGTGCCAGCAGTCCCCTTAGCGGGAGTGGGCTCAATGAGCAGTTCTTC

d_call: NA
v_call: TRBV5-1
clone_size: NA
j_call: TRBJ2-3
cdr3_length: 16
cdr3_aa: CASSSLDRLSTDTQYF
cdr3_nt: TGCGCCAGCAGCTCCCTCGACAGGTTGAGCACAGATACGCAGTATTTT

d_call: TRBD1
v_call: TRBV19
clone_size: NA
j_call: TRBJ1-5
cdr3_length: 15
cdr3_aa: CASRISQGANQPQHF
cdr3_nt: TGTGCCAGTAGAATCTCACAGGGGGCTAATCAGCCCCAGCATTTT

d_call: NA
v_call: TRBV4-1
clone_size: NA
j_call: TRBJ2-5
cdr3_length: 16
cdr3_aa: CASSQDGEKYQETQYF
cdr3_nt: TGCGCCAGCAGCCAAGATGGAGAAAAATATCAAGAGACCCAGTACTTC

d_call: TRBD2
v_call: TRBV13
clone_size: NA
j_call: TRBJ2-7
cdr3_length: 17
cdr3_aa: CASSTRLAGGQGYEQYF
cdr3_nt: TGTGCCAGCAGCACCCGACTAGCGGGAGGGCAGGGGTACGAGCAGTACTTC

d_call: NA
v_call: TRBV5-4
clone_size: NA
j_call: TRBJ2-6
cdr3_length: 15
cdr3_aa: CASSMRQSGANVLTF
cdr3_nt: TGTGCCAGCAGCATGCGACAGTCTGGGGCCAACGTCCTGACTTTC

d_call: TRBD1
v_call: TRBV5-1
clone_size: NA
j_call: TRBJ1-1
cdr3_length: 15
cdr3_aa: CASSGNRGQRTEAFF
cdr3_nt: TGCGCCAGCAGCGGAAACAGGGGGCAGAGGACTGAAGCTTTCTTT

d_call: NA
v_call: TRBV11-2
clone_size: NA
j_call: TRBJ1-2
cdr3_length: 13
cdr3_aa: CASSVDKNYGYTF
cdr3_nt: TGTGCCAGCAGCGTGGACAAGAACTATGGCTACACCTTC

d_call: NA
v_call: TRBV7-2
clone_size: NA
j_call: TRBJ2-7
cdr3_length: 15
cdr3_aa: CASSVTGRISYEQYF
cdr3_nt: TGTGCCAGCAGCGTCACAGGGAGAATCTCCTACGAGCAGTACTTC

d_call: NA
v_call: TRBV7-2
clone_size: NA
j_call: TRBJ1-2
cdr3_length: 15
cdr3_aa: CASSSLVGGIYGYTF
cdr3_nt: TGTGCCAGCAGCTCCCTTGTGGGGGGGATCTATGGCTACACCTTC

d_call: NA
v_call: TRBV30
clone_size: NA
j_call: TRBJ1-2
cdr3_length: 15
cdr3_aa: CAWSSLPGGINGYTF
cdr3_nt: TGTGCCTGGAGTTCCCTCCCCGGGGGAATAAATGGCTACACCTTC

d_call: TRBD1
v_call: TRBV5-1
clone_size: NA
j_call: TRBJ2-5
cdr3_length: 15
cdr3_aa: CASSWMDRTEETQYF
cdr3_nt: TGCGCCAGCAGCTGGATGGACAGGACGGAAGAGACCCAGTACTTC

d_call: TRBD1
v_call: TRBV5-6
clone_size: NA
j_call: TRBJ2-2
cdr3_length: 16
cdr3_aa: CASSLIDRGNTGELFF
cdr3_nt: TGTGCCAGCAGCTTGATCGACAGGGGGAACACCGGGGAGCTGTTTTTT

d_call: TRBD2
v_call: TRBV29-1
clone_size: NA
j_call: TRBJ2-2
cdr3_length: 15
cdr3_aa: CSVEISGGIVGELFF
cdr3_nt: TGCAGCGTTGAAATTAGCGGGGGGATAGTCGGGGAGCTGTTTTTT

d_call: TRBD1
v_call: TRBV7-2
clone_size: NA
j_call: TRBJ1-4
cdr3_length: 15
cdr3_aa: CASSPRQGGYEKLFF
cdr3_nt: TGTGCCAGCAGCCCCAGACAGGGGGGATATGAAAAACTGTTTTTT

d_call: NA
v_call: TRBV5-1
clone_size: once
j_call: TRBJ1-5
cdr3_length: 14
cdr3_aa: CASSLDGGNQPQHF
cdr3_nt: TGCGCCAGCAGCTTGGACGGGGGCAATCAGCCCCAGCATTTT

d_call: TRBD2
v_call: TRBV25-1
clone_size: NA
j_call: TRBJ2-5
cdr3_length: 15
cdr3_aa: CASSEGTSLWETQYF
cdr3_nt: TGTGCCAGCAGTGAAGGGACTAGTTTGTGGGAGACCCAGTACTTC

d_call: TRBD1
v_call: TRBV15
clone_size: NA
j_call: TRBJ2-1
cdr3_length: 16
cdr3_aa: CATSRGTGGVYNEQFF
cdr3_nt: TGTGCCACCAGCAGAGGGACAGGGGGCGTCTACAATGAGCAGTTCTTC

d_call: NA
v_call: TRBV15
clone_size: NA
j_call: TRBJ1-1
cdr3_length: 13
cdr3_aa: CATSRDQNTEAFF
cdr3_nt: TGTGCCACCAGCAGAGATCAGAACACTGAAGCTTTCTTT

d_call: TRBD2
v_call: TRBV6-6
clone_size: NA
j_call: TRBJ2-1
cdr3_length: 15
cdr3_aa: CASSIPGTTHNEQFF
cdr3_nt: TGTGCCAGCAGTATCCCCGGGACTACCCACAATGAGCAGTTCTTC

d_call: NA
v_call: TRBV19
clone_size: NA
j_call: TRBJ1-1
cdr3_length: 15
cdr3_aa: CASSIVTAGNTEAFF
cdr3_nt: TGTGCCAGTAGTATAGTAACAGCCGGGAACACTGAAGCTTTCTTT

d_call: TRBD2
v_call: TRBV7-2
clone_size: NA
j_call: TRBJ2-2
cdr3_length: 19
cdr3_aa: CASIQNTGTSGRVAGELFF
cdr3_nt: TGTGCCAGCATTCAAAATACCGGGACTAGCGGGAGGGTTGCCGGGGAGCTGTTTTTT